This TCR beta chain was observed in a study of blood T cell repertoires in COVID-19 (dated by TCRdb to 2018 to 2020). Describing the broader study: Samples from collaborators originated in the United States, Italy and Spain and spanned both the acute and convalescent phases of COVID-19. The samples were drawn from two sources: the first 160 participants of the ongoing ImmuneRACE study, and over 1,000 subjects contributed by 6 global collaborators. Sample metadata almost always included a de-identified subject ID, COVID-19 status, age in years and sex. The repertoires were made available in a free public database intended to serve as a resource for research on the immune response to SARS-CoV-2. HLA class I and class II types, where available, came from metadata supplied by the sample provider rather than from assay-based typing. The dataset comprised deeply sampled blood TCRbeta repertoires from subjects exposed to, actively infected with, or recovered from COVID-19. The prospective study material was composed of cDNA or gDNA derived from T cells, B-cell-depleted T cells, or PBMCs. Results and caveats for the whole study, not just this receptor: How much clinical and demographic metadata was included differed by source and by participant, and the metadata was provided uncurated.

Participants in the prospective study were enrolled through a virtual design, were aged 18 to 89 years, and lived in fewer than 30 United States geographic areas. To assign participants to cohorts, the prospective study relied on clinical history that participants themselves reported in a screening survey and a study questionnaire. Each participant in the prospective study had whole blood, serum and a nasopharyngeal or oropharyngeal swab collected by mobile phlebotomists. Additional blood draws and questionnaires over an approximately two-month period could optionally be provided by prospective study participants. Blood samples from the prospective study were shipped frozen or at room temperature prior to DNA extraction. Remarks on this clone: Its antigen target is currently unknown. It has no much larger one-base neighbor in the sample; base qualities were not kept.

TCRbeta CDR3 regions were amplified from genomic DNA using the immunoSEQ Assay, a bias-controlled multiplex PCR. Per the source publication's procedure: Within the assay, amplification of reference gene primers was used to estimate how many nucleated cells each sample contained. To quantify the absolute abundance of each unique TCRbeta CDR3 rearrangement, sequence reads were collapsed and filtered. For each sample, productive Simpson clonality was calculated as the square root of Simpson's diversity index over productive rearrangements. This is the immuneACCESS table as TCRdb keeps it, with only in-frame sequences that have V and J called. A part of the clones is gone; compared with another copy, unresolved V genes explain less than half, and the rest is unexplained. That table supplies the V and J calls and clone size; D and trimming were determined from the DNA. In this sample the table shows roughly 250,000 clones, 87% of which occur a single time. The ten largest clones capture just under 6.5% of the sample.

From the germline V gene (reference sequence), CDR1 is LGHDT and CDR2 is YNNKEL. Taken from cysteine to phenylalanine, the CDR3 has 15 residues. The retained sequence is limited to the CDR3, 45 bases, with the frame set at the first base. For this chain, trimming is 5 bases at the V end and 2 bases at the J end, and the number of junction bases without a gene match is 5. The chain is assembled from TRBV3-1 (or the pseudogene TRBV3-2) and TRBJ2-1, with 8 junctional bases fitting TRBD2. Material: PBMCs or T cells enriched from blood (not recorded which). The receptor comes from a woman under 40 with acute COVID-19. The encoded CDR3 is CASSRLREAYNEQFF. The DNA sequence is as follows: TGTGCCAGCAGCAGACTGCGGGAGGCCTACAATGAGCAGTTCTTC.